The clone carrying this T cell receptor beta chain was seen repeatedly, ten times or more. This sample was taken from a study of blood T cell repertoires in COVID-19. Assay used: immunoSEQ multiplex PCR; TCRdb lists only in-frame clones, some missing. The sample yields some 130,000 clones, about 89% seen once. Losses at the gene ends were 7 bases for V and 2 bases for J; bases not matched to a gene: 8. This CDR3 comprises 15 residues. Germline-derived CDR1 and CDR2 are MDHEN and SYDVKM. The chain links TRBV28 to TRBJ1-5; 7 nucleotides align to TRBD1. The origin of this receptor is a man in his 60s with active or convalescent COVID-19. Sequenced input: peripheral blood. CDR3 nucleotide sequence: TGTGCCAGCACTCAGACAGGGAAGGGCAATCAGCCCCAGCATTTT. Its protein product is CASTQTGKGNQPQHF.